A single sample gave rise to the 22 T cell receptor beta chains below, sequenced in a study of T-cell reconstitution after alpha-beta-depleted transplantation in children. A library of TCRbeta sequences, prepared with unique molecular identifiers, was generated. One entry per CDR3 protein, called by TCRdb with MiXCR from the PCR reads. Here the sample spans some 150,000 distinct CDR3 sequences, roughly 8.8% being singletons. This specimen consisted of PBMCs, mostly from graft donor cells, obtained 180 days after TCRalphabeta/CD19-depleted stem cell transplant. These receptors originate from a female patient between 2 and 15 years old who had a stem cell transplant for congenital amegakaryocytic thrombocytopenia, so the T cells may come from the graft donor.

In its sample, this clonotype was seen a few times. The chain joins TRBV18 to TRBJ2-4, with D unclear. The CDR3 has 15 residues. CDR1 and CDR2 (germline): KGHSH, LQKENI. V dropped 6 bases and J dropped 4 bases, with 16 bases sitting between them. The CDR3 DNA reads as TGTGCCAGCTCCCCGCGAGGCCCAATAAAAAACATTCAGTACTTC. This sequence encodes CASSPRGPIKNIQYF. The variable domain in full, completed from reference TRBV18 and TRBJ2-4, reads NAGVMQNPRHLVRRRGQEARLRCSPMKGHSHVYWYRQLPEEGLKFMVYLQKENIIDESGMPKERFSAEFPKEGPSILRIQQVVRGDSAAYFCASSPRGPIKNIQYFGAGTRLSVL.

Here the CDR3 reads CSAPRLDGNTGELFF. CDR3 sequence (DNA): TGCAGTGCTCCTCGACTAGATGGGAACACCGGGGAGCTGTTTTTT. The chain carries TRBV20-1 and TRBJ2-2; maybe TRBD2 (6 bases). The CDR3 totals 15 residues. Trimming left V 5 bases short and J 1 base short, with 14 bases between. Germline CDR1 and CDR2: DFQATT and SNEGSKA (reference sequence).

This clonotype was recorded at least ten times. As DNA, the CDR3 is TGTGCCAGCAGCCGGGCGGTTGTGACAGATACGCAGTATTTT. It translates to CASSRAVVTDTQYF. The genes are TRBV7-2 and TRBJ2-3, with D hard to call. The V end lost 5 bases, the J end lost 3 bases, and 12 bases lay between the germline ends. The CDR3 is 14 amino acids. CDR1 and CDR2 from the germline V gene are SGHTA and FQGNSA.

This clonotype was seen more than once but under ten times. The V call is TRBV20-1, the J call TRBJ2-2, with a possible D match to TRBD2 (5 bases). Trimming took off 4 bases at V and 1 base at J, with 19 bases between the two ends. Germline V gene data show CDR1 as DFQATT and CDR2 as SNEGSKA (reference sequence). The CDR3 is 17 residues long. CDR3 bases: TGCAGTGCTACGCGGCGGGCGGCCGGTCGGAACACCGGGGAGCTGTTTTTT. It encodes CSATRRAAGRNTGELFF.

This clonotype was observed a few times. The rearrangement joins TRBV7-9 to TRBJ2-1; a possible D gene is TRBD2 (6 bases). V was pared by 2 bases and J by 2 bases, with 10 bases between. CDR1 is SEHNR and CDR2 is FQNEAQ in the germline V gene (reference sequence). There are 15 residues in the CDR3. CDR3: CASSLNSGAYNEQFF. CDR3 coding DNA: TGTGCCAGCAGCTTAAACTCGGGGGCCTACAATGAGCAGTTCTTC.

This clonotype appeared many times. The chain combines TRBV10-3 with TRBJ1-2; D not resolved. Germline CDR1 reads ENHRY; CDR2 reads SYGVKD. V lost 2 bases and J lost 8, with 9 bases in between. The CDR3 extends over 12 amino acids. The CDR3: CAISEGGVGYTF. The DNA for the CDR3 is TGTGCCATCAGTGAGGGCGGGGTCGGCTACACCTTC.

This clonotype turned up a few times. The J gene is TRBJ2-3, the V gene TRBV27; 8 bases align to TRBD1. V shed 3 bases and J 7 bases; nucleotides not matched to a gene: 12. Germline CDR1 reads MNHEY; CDR2 reads SMNVEV (reference sequence). The CDR3 sequence is 16 residues long. This CDR3 is CASSFGPGQALYTQYF. CDR3 nucleotides: TGTGCCAGCAGTTTTGGTCCGGGACAGGCGTTATATACGCAGTATTTT.

The chain has TRBV5-1 and TRBJ2-3; no clear D gene. This CDR3 is built from 12 residues. Trimming removed 4 bases at V and 6 bases at J, with 9 bases between. Per the germline V gene, CDR1 is SGHRS and CDR2 is YFSETQ. The CDR3 sequence is CASSVLGDTQYF. For the CDR3, the DNA is TGCGCCAGCAGCGTCTTGGGGGATACGCAGTATTTT. Full variable domain (remainder filled in from reference TRBV5-1 and TRBJ2-3): KAGVTQTPRYLIKTRGQQVTLSCSPISGHRSVSWYQQTPGQGLQFLFEYFSETQRNKGNFPGRFSGRQFSNSRSEMNVSTLELGDSALYLCASSVLGDTQYFGPGTRLTVL.

This clonotype has at least ten counts. The chain links TRBV20-1 to TRBJ1-4, with D possibly TRBD1 on 6 matching bases. V was clipped by 1 base and J by 8 bases, with 14 bases between them. Per the germline V gene, CDR1 is DFQATT and CDR2 is SNEGSKA (reference sequence). CDR3 length: 14 amino acids. In DNA form, the CDR3 reads TGCAGTGCTAGAGGAGAGGGGGTGGACGAAAAACTGTTTTTT. Translated: CSARGEGVDEKLFF.

The rearrangement uses TRBV28 and TRBJ2-2; 7 bases are a match to TRBD2. Germline values: CDR1 MDHEN, CDR2 SYDVKM. V trimming: 11 bases; J trimming: 4 bases; junction bases outside the gene matches: 7. The CDR3 contains 13 residues. CDR3 sequence reads: CAAREAGTGELFF. Written as DNA, the CDR3 is TGTGCCGCCCGGGAGGCAGGCACCGGGGAGCTGTTTTTT.

The V and J genes are TRBV28 and TRBJ2-1, with TRBD1 matching over 7 bases. CDR1 and CDR2 (germline): MDHEN, SYDVKM. Germline trimming cut 8 bases from V and 1 base from J; bases unmatched to any gene: 5. The CDR3 length is 14 residues. The CDR3, as DNA: TGTGCCAGCTTTGCAGGGGGATCCTACAATGAGCAGTTCTTC. This encodes CASFAGGSYNEQFF. The whole variable domain, filled in from reference TRBV28 and TRBJ2-1, reads DVKVTQSSRYLVKRTGEKVFLECVQDMDHENMFWYRQDPGLGLRLIYFSYDVKMKEKGDIPEGYSVSREKKERFSLILESASTNQTSMYLCASFAGGSYNEQFFGPGTRLTVL.

This chain joins TRBV7-8 and TRBJ1-1; D might be TRBD1 (5 bases). Germline CDR1 and CDR2: SGHVS and FQNEAQ. Trimming shortened V by 5 bases and J by 1 base, and 8 bases separated the two germline ends. This CDR3 is built from 13 residues. The DNA for the CDR3 is TGTGCCAGCAGCGCGGGACCGAACACTGAAGCTTTCTTT. It encodes CASSAGPNTEAFF. Full variable domain (rest looked up from reference TRBV7-8 and TRBJ1-1): GAGVSQSPRYKVAKRGQDVALRCDPISGHVSLFWYQQALGQGPEFLTYFQNEAQLDKSGLPSDRFFAERPEGSVSTLKIQRTQQEDSAVYLCASSAGPNTEAFFGQGTRLTVV.

This clonotype was seen many times. The V call is TRBV3-1, the J call TRBJ2-6, with D uncertain. V was shortened by 5 bases and J by 2 bases, with 10 bases between the two germline ends. The CDR3 sequence is 15 residues long. In germline, CDR1 is LGHDT, CDR2 YNNKEL (reference sequence). In DNA, the CDR3 is TGTGCCAGCAGCTTCGGACCCGCTGGGGCCAACGTCCTGACTTTC. Encoded protein: CASSFGPAGANVLTF.

The sample holds many counts of this clonotype. The V and J genes are TRBV12-3 or TRBV12-4 and TRBJ2-7; 7 bases are a match to TRBD1. J lost 2 bases, V lost 10 bases, and 14 bases had no gene match. There are 15 residues in the CDR3. The CDR3: CANRDRSQKAYEQYF. The CDR3 nucleotides are TGTGCCAACCGGGACAGATCCCAAAAAGCCTACGAGCAGTACTTC.

This chain uses TRBV5-1 with TRBJ2-3, with D unresolved. The CDR3 sequence is 14 residues long. Germline loops: CDR1 SGHRS, CDR2 YFSETQ. V was shortened by 7 bases and J by 2 bases, with 14 bases between the two germline ends. CDR3: CASASDGDTDTQYF. Here the CDR3 DNA reads TGCGCCAGCGCATCGGACGGTGACACAGATACGCAGTATTTT.

This clonotype was counted at least ten times. The chain links TRBV5-6 to TRBJ1-2; D is undetermined. The CDR3 sequence is 14 residues long. In germline, CDR1 is SGHDT, CDR2 YYEEEE. The germline V and J ends were trimmed by 6 bases and 7 bases, with 19 bases remaining between them. CDR3 nucleotide sequence: TGTGCCAGCAAAGATGGGCCTCAGCAGACTGGCTACACCTTC. The encoded protein is CASKDGPQQTGYTF.

This clonotype was seen more than once but under ten times. This chain uses TRBV7-2 with TRBJ2-2; perhaps TRBD2 as D (6 bases). Trimming stripped 5 bases from V and 3 bases from J, with 16 bases between. The CDR3 contains 16 residues. CDR1 and CDR2 from the germline V gene are SGHTA and FQGNSA. The CDR3 DNA is TGTGCCAGCAGCCGGGGGACCTCTTGGGACACCGGGGAGCTGTTTTTT. Translated, it gives CASSRGTSWDTGELFF.

This clonotype appeared many times. The chain uses TRBV5-1 and TRBJ2-7; D unclear. Germline V gives CDR1 SGHRS, CDR2 YFSETQ. This CDR3 region has 13 residues. V was shortened by 1 base and J by 3 bases, with 8 bases between the two germline ends. Here the CDR3 DNA reads TGCGCCAGCAGCTTGAGCGAAATCTACGAGCAGTACTTC. Protein product: CASSLSEIYEQYF.

This clonotype was detected many times. V gene TRBV20-1 combines with J gene TRBJ2-3, with TRBD2 identical over 12 bases. CDR1 DFQATT and CDR2 SNEGSKA come from the germline V gene (reference sequence). This CDR3 has 16 amino acids. The V and J ends lost 3 bases and 3 bases, in that order; junction bases with no gene match: 7. Here the CDR3 DNA reads TGCAGTGCTAGTTATAGACTAGCGGGAGAAACAGATACGCAGTATTTT. Translating it yields CSASYRLAGETDTQYF.

V gene TRBV4-2 combines with J gene TRBJ2-5; the D call may be TRBD1 or TRBD2 (5 bases each). From germline, CDR1 is LGHNA and CDR2 YNFKEQ. The V gene lost 1 base and the J gene lost 5 bases, with 20 bases spanning the gap. The CDR3 has 17 amino acids. The CDR3 is CASSQVMASSWGETQYF. The DNA of the CDR3 is TGTGCCAGCAGCCAAGTCATGGCTAGCTCCTGGGGGGAGACCCAGTACTTC.

This clonotype has just a few counts. The chain employs TRBV7-3 and TRBJ2-1; a weak D match, TRBD2 (5 bases). Germline V gene sequence: CDR1 SGHTA, CDR2 FQGTGA. The V and J ends lost 5 bases and 8 bases respectively, with 28 bases between them. The CDR3 loop spans 18 amino acids. CDR3 in amino acids: CASSPLTRGRTSGDEQFF. CDR3 in DNA: TGTGCCAGCAGCCCCTTAACGCGCGGGCGGACCTCGGGCGATGAGCAGTTCTTC.

This clonotype was seen more than once but under ten times. The rearrangement links TRBV19 to TRBJ2-2; D ambiguous. The germline V gene has CDR1 LNHDA and CDR2 SQIVND (reference sequence). V was trimmed by 6 bases and J by 0 bases, leaving 8 bases between them. This CDR3 has 14 amino acids. CDR3 DNA: TGTGCCAGTAGCGCACTCGCGAACACCGGGGAGCTGTTTTTT. Its protein is CASSALANTGELFF.